This paragraph covers one T cell receptor (beta chain) sequence. This specimen belongs to a study of blood T cell repertoires in COVID-19. In the study overall: Spain, Italy and the United States supplied samples that represented acute and convalescent COVID-19. The analysed material was cDNA or gDNA that came from T cells, B-cell-depleted T cells, or PBMCs.

V lost 3 bases and J lost 4; bases outside the gene matches: 12. The CDR3 covers 16 residues. The germline gives CDR1 SGHVS, CDR2 FQNEAQ. As processed by the authors: Nucleated cell number was recorded as an estimate derived from reference gene primer amplification. Clones were read by immunoSEQ multiplex PCR, and TCRdb kept only the in-frame ones, dropping some. V, J and clone size are those of that table, while D and trimming were read from the DNA. The sample lists roughly 46,000 clones, over 70% occurring once. The rearrangement uses TRBV7-8 and TRBJ2-7; 7 nucleotides line up with TRBD2. This receptor was identified in a human donor with active COVID-19. The donor label of this sample is uncertain. The sequenced material came from peripheral blood. The CDR3 sequence is CASSFAPPGGGYEQYF. Written as DNA, the CDR3 is TGTGCCAGCAGCTTCGCCCCCCCGGGGGGTGGGTACGAGCAGTACTTC.